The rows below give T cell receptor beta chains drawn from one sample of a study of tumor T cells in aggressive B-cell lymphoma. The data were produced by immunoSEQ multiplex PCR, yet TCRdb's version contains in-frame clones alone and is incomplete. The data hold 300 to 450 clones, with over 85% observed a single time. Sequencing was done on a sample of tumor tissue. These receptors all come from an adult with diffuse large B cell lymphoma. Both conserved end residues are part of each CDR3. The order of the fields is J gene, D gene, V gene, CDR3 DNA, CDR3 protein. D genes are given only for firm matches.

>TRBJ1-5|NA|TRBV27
TGTGCCAGCAGTTTAGCAGGGTATCAGCCCCAGCATTTT
CASSLAGYQPQHF